Listed below are T cell receptor beta chains from one sample, sequenced in a study of radiation and T cells in renal cell carcinoma. The repertoire was sequenced with immunoSEQ multiplex PCR; TCRdb's copy has only in-frame clones and lacks some. The sample lists 87,000 or so clones, around 88% seen once, with under 9.5% in the top ten. This specimen was blood, taken from a patient whose treatment included radiotherapy and nephrectomy. These receptors originate from a man aged 45-65 years with renal cell carcinoma. CDR3s include the opening cysteine and the closing phenylalanine or tryptophan. The D gene is left open where the match is weak. Clone size is stated in some rows and not others, as once, few, many or a class when expanded.

D: TRBD1; size: once; V: TRBV7-2; J: TRBJ1-1; DNA: TGTGCCAGCACCCTGGGACAGAGCACTGAAGCTTTCTTT; CDR3: CASTLGQSTEAFF
D: -; size: once; V: TRBV5-8; J: TRBJ1-1; DNA: TGTGCCAGCAGTTACCAGGAAGGAGGTTGGAACACTGAAGCTTTCTTT; CDR3: CASSYQEGGWNTEAFF
D: -; size: once; V: TRBV6-6; J: TRBJ2-1; DNA: TGTGCCAGCACCCCTAAGGGGGGAGATGCCTACAATGAGCAGTTCTTC; CDR3: CASTPKGGDAYNEQFF
D: -; size: -; V: TRBV10-1; J: TRBJ2-3; DNA: TGCGCCAGCAGTGAGTCCCCAGGGTTCACAGATACGCAGTATTTT; CDR3: CASSESPGFTDTQYF
D: -; size: -; V: TRBV7-9; J: TRBJ2-3; DNA: TGTGCCAGCAGCCCGAGGGACTCTACGCAGTATTTT; CDR3: CASSPRDSTQYF
D: TRBD2; size: once; V: TRBV27; J: TRBJ2-1; DNA: TGTGCCAGCAGTCCCGACCGAAAAAAGCGGGAGCTTGCGCAGTTCTTC; CDR3: CASSPDRKKRELAQFF
D: -; size: -; V: TRBV9; J: TRBJ2-2; DNA: TGTGCCAGCAGCCCTCATCTCACCGGGGAGCTGTTTTTT; CDR3: CASSPHLTGELFF
D: -; size: -; V: TRBV30; J: TRBJ2-1; DNA: TGTGCCTGTACTACCGATGGCCCGCAGTTCTTC; CDR3: CACTTDGPQFF
D: -; size: -; V: TRBV14; J: TRBJ1-6; DNA: TGTGCCAGCAGCCAGCCCGTCCGTAATTCACCCCTCCACTTT; CDR3: CASSQPVRNSPLHF
D: TRBD1; size: -; V: TRBV5-5; J: TRBJ1-1; DNA: TGTGCCAGCGCTACGTGGACAGGGGTTAGTGAAGCTTTCTTT; CDR3: CASATWTGVSEAFF
D: TRBD1; size: -; V: TRBV19; J: TRBJ1-4; DNA: TGTGCCAGTAGGGCCGGGACAGTTAATGAAAAACTGTTTTTT; CDR3: CASRAGTVNEKLFF
D: TRBD2; size: few; V: TRBV7-3; J: TRBJ2-5; DNA: TGTGCCAGCAGTCGGACTAGTCAGGAGACCCAGTACTTC; CDR3: CASSRTSQETQYF
D: -; size: -; V: TRBV21-1; J: TRBJ1-2; DNA: TGTGCCAGCAGCAAATATGGCGAGGGGCGACCTAACTATGGCTACACCTTC; CDR3: CASSKYGEGRPNYGYTF
D: -; size: -; V: TRBV9; J: TRBJ2-2; DNA: TGTGCCAGCGGACGGGGGCCCACCGGGGAGCTGTTTTTT; CDR3: CASGRGPTGELFF
D: TRBD1; size: -; V: TRBV30; J: TRBJ1-3; DNA: TGTGCCTGGACCGATCCGGGACAGGGCGGGAACACCATATATTTT; CDR3: CAWTDPGQGGNTIYF
D: -; size: -; V: TRBV19; J: TRBJ1-6; DNA: TGTGCCAGTAGTGGATGGGCAGGGACTTCACCCCTCCACTTT; CDR3: CASSGWAGTSPLHF
D: -; size: few; V: TRBV30; J: TRBJ1-1; DNA: TGTGCCTGGAGTGTATGGACAAGTATGAAATCTGAAGCTTTCTTT; CDR3: CAWSVWTSMKSEAFF
D: -; size: -; V: TRBV30; J: TRBJ2-3; DNA: TGTGCCTGGAGTGTAACGGCAGATACGCAGTATTTT; CDR3: CAWSVTADTQYF
D: TRBD1; size: -; V: TRBV10-3; J: TRBJ2-5; DNA: TGTGCCATCAGTGACAGTACAGGGGGTTCGCGGGAGACCCAGTACTTC; CDR3: CAISDSTGGSRETQYF
D: -; size: -; V: TRBV15; J: TRBJ1-4; DNA: TGTGCCACCAGCAGAGGGCGGCAGCCAGCGACTAATGAAAAACTGTTTTTT; CDR3: CATSRGRQPATNEKLFF
D: TRBD2; size: -; V: TRBV5-1; J: TRBJ2-7; DNA: TGCGCCAGCAGCTTGGGGGCTAGCGGGAGCTCCTACGAGCAGTACTTC; CDR3: CASSLGASGSSYEQYF
D: TRBD1; size: -; V: TRBV7-9; J: TRBJ1-2; DNA: TGTGCCAGCAGCGAATGGACAGGGGGAGACTATGGCTACACCTTC; CDR3: CASSEWTGGDYGYTF
D: TRBD1; size: -; V: TRBV9; J: TRBJ2-5; DNA: TGTGCCAGCAGCGTCTGGGACAGAGAAGAGACCCAGTACTTC; CDR3: CASSVWDREETQYF
D: -; size: -; V: TRBV4-1; J: TRBJ1-2; DNA: TGCGCCAGCAGCTCCCCGGAGGGTAGGCTGGATGGCTACACCTTC; CDR3: CASSSPEGRLDGYTF
D: -; size: -; V: TRBV7-9; J: TRBJ1-6; DNA: TGTGCCAGCAGCTTAGATGGCTCCTATAATTCACCCCTCCACTTT; CDR3: CASSLDGSYNSPLHF
D: -; size: -; V: TRBV30; J: TRBJ1-3; DNA: TGTGCCTGGGCCCTTGGACGTAGCTCTGGAAACACCATATATTTT; CDR3: CAWALGRSSGNTIYF
D: TRBD1; size: -; V: TRBV5-1; J: TRBJ1-3; DNA: TGCGCCAGCAGCTTGGGACAGGGGGCCATCTCTGGAAACACCATATATTTT; CDR3: CASSLGQGAISGNTIYF
D: -; size: -; V: TRBV6-5; J: TRBJ2-1; DNA: TGTGCCAGCAGTTGGAGGGGGGCCCCCTACAATGAGCAGTTCTTC; CDR3: CASSWRGAPYNEQFF
D: TRBD2; size: -; V: TRBV29-1; J: TRBJ2-3; DNA: TGCAGCGTTGAAGCGGGAGGCCTATACACAGATACGCAGTATTTT; CDR3: CSVEAGGLYTDTQYF
D: TRBD1; size: -; V: TRBV5-1; J: TRBJ2-2; DNA: TGCGCCAGCAGCTTGTCTGGGACAGGGAACACCGGGGAGCTGTTTTTT; CDR3: CASSLSGTGNTGELFF
D: TRBD2; size: -; V: TRBV13; J: TRBJ2-7; DNA: TGTGCCAGCAGCCGATGGACTAGCGGGAGGGCACGCTACGAGCAGTACTTC; CDR3: CASSRWTSGRARYEQYF
D: -; size: -; V: TRBV11-2; J: TRBJ2-3; DNA: TGTGCCAGCAGCTCAGGGGTTAGCACAGATACGCAGTATTTT; CDR3: CASSSGVSTDTQYF
D: TRBD1; size: -; V: TRBV19; J: TRBJ1-1; DNA: TGTGCCAGTAGTCAAGCGGACAGGGCCTTCTCATCTTTCTTT; CDR3: CASSQADRAFSSFF
D: -; size: -; V: TRBV18; J: TRBJ1-1; DNA: TGTGCCAGCTCAGGCAGCACTTTGAACACTGAAGCTTTCTTT; CDR3: CASSGSTLNTEAFF
D: -; size: -; V: TRBV5-1; J: TRBJ2-5; DNA: TGCGCCAGCAGCTTAGGTACTTTGTCGGGTACGGGGAGCCAGTACTTC; CDR3: CASSLGTLSGTGSQYF
D: -; size: -; V: TRBV4-1; J: TRBJ1-5; DNA: TGCGCCAGCAGCCCCCGGGGCCAGGCGGTACAGCCCCAGCATTTT; CDR3: CASSPRGQAVQPQHF
D: -; size: -; V: TRBV28; J: TRBJ2-7; DNA: TGTGCTAGCAGGGGCGCCAATGCGGGACGATACGAGCAGTACTTC; CDR3: CASRGANAGRYEQYF
D: -; size: -; V: TRBV28; J: TRBJ1-1; DNA: TGTGCCAGCAGTTTAGGGGACCGGGGGAGGAACACTGAAGCTTTCTTT; CDR3: CASSLGDRGRNTEAFF
D: -; size: -; V: TRBV6-1; J: TRBJ1-2; DNA: TGTGCCAGCAGTGAAGCTCAATGGGCCTTCTATGGCTACACCTTC; CDR3: CASSEAQWAFYGYTF
D: -; size: -; V: TRBV19; J: TRBJ1-1; DNA: TGTGCCAGTAGTATCAGGGGTTTTCTGAACACTGAAGCTTTCTTT; CDR3: CASSIRGFLNTEAFF
D: TRBD1; size: -; V: TRBV30; J: TRBJ1-6; DNA: TGTGCCTGCTCCCCAGGGGGGAATTCACCCCTCCACTTT; CDR3: CACSPGGNSPLHF
D: -; size: -; V: TRBV6-5; J: TRBJ2-7; DNA: TGTGCCAGCAACCCGCAAGGGTACGAGCAGTACTTC; CDR3: CASNPQGYEQYF
D: -; size: -; V: TRBV14; J: TRBJ2-7; DNA: TGTGCCAGCAGCCAAGCAGCCCGGACCAATACCCTACCCTACGAGCAGTACTTC; CDR3: CASSQAARTNTLPYEQYF